Below are 9 T cell receptor beta chains sequenced from a single sample in a study of T-cell memory formation after mild COVID-19. TCRdb redid the calling of the 5' RACE reads with MiXCR, one entry per CDR3 protein. The sample lists a few hundred thousand distinct CDR3 sequences, roughly 21% occurring once. Input material: PBMCs or a T cell subset sorted from them (not recorded which). These receptors were taken from an adult woman who had mild COVID-19 (a few samples of this study predate the infection). Cell type and time point are not known.

This chain uses TRBV4-2 with TRBJ2-3; D is possibly TRBD1 or TRBD2 (5 bases each). The CDR3 is made up of 15 amino acids. Germline CDR1 LGHNA, CDR2 YNFKEQ. V dropped 4 bases and J dropped 3 bases, with 14 bases sitting between them. The CDR3 region has the DNA TGTGCCAGCAGCCCCCGGGACCCCGGGACAGATACGCAGTATTTT. Amino acids: CASSPRDPGTDTQYF.

This chain uses TRBV20-1 with TRBJ2-7, with 8 bases aligning to TRBD1. V lost 3 bases to trimming and J lost 6 bases; unmatched junction nucleotides: 10. The length of the CDR3 is 14 residues. Germline-derived CDR1 and CDR2 are DFQATT and SNEGSKA (reference sequence). This CDR3 reads CSASGTGDFGEQYF. The CDR3 coding sequence is TGCAGTGCTAGCGGGACAGGCGATTTTGGCGAGCAGTACTTC.

This clonotype was picked up one time. At one boundary the junction diverges from the germline segment, which might be a read error. This chain uses TRBV2 with TRBJ1-1; a possible D gene is TRBD1 (5 bases). This CDR3 contains 14 residues. Germline V gene data show CDR1 as SNHLY and CDR2 as FYNNEI. CDR3 in DNA: TGTGCCAGCAGGATCTTCGCAGGGAACATTGAAGCTTTCTTT. Amino acids: CASRIFAGNIEAFF.

This clonotype came up a few times. The rearrangement links TRBV7-2 to TRBJ1-5; a weak D match, TRBD1 (6 bases). V was trimmed by 3 bases and J by 8 bases, leaving 14 bases between them. The CDR3 is made up of 14 amino acids. CDR1 and CDR2 (germline): SGHTA, FQGNSA. The CDR3 protein is CASSLWQGKEPQHF. CDR3 DNA: TGTGCCAGCAGCTTGTGGCAGGGGAAGGAGCCCCAGCATTTT.

CDR3 coding DNA: TGTGCCAGCAGCCGAGCCCTAGCGGGATCGAACACCGGGGAGCTGTTTTTT. Its translation is CASSRALAGSNTGELFF. The chain links TRBV5-6 to TRBJ2-2, with 9 bases fitting TRBD2. The junction had 7 bases not matched to a gene; V was cut back by 4 bases and J by 0 bases. The CDR3 loop spans 17 amino acids. Germline CDR1 reads SGHDT; CDR2 reads YYEEEE.

This clonotype occurred many times. The rearrangement joins TRBV12-3 or TRBV12-4 to TRBJ1-2, with 8 positions matching TRBD1. V lost 6 bases, J lost 2 bases, and 5 bases stayed unmatched. There are 14 residues in the CDR3. The CDR3, as DNA: TGTGCCAGCAGCAAAAGACAGGGGAACTATGGCTACACCTTC. Translated, it gives CASSKRQGNYGYTF.

This clonotype appeared a few times. The genes are TRBV7-2 and TRBJ2-2, with 15 bases fitting TRBD2. After removal of 5 bases from V and 1 base from J, the junction contained 2 bases not matched to a gene. The CDR3 is 17 residues long. Germline values: CDR1 SGHTA, CDR2 FQGNSA. Here the CDR3 reads CASSEGLAGGNTGELFF. DNA of the CDR3: TGTGCCAGCAGCGAGGGACTAGCGGGAGGGAACACCGGGGAGCTGTTTTTT. Variable domain in full (rest from reference TRBV7-2 and TRBJ2-2): GAGVSQSPSNKVTEKGKDVELRCDPISGHTALYWYRQSLGQGLEFLIYFQGNSAPDKSGLPSDRFSAERTGGSVSTLTIQRTQQEDSAVYLCASSEGLAGGNTGELFFGEGSRLTVL.

This chain connects TRBV5-1 to TRBJ2-5; D gene unclear. This CDR3 has 12 amino acids. V was trimmed by 0 bases and J by 11 bases, leaving 11 bases between them. Germline assignment: CDR1 SGHRS and CDR2 YFSETQ. The CDR3 reads CASSLDGDKQYF. The CDR3 nucleotides read TGCGCCAGCAGCTTGGACGGTGACAAACAGTACTTC.

This clonotype was counted only a few times. The chain recombines TRBV18 with TRBJ2-3; 8 positions match TRBD2. The V segment lost 5 bases and the J segment 5 bases; nucleotides outside the gene matches: 9. There are 15 residues in the CDR3. The germline CDR1 and CDR2 sequences are KGHSH and LQKENI. The CDR3 region has the DNA TGTGCCAGCTCAATAAATAGCGGGATCGGAGATACGCAGTATTTT. As protein: CASSINSGIGDTQYF.